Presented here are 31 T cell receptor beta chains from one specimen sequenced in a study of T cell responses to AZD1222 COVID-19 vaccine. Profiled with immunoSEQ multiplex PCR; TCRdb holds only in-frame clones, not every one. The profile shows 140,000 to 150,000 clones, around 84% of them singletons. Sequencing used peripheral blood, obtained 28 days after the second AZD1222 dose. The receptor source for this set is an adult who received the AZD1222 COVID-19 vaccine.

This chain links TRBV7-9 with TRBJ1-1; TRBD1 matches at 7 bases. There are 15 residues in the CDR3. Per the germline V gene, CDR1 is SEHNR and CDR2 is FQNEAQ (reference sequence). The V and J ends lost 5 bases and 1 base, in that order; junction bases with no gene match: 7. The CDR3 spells CASSPYGQANTEAFF. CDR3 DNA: TGTGCCAGCAGCCCCTACGGACAGGCGAACACTGAAGCTTTCTTT.

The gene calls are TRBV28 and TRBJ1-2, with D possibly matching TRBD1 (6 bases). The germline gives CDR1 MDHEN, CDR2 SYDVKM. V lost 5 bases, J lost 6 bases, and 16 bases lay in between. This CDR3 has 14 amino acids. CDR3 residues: CASSRPPGVDGYTF. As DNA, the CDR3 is TGTGCCAGCAGTCGACCCCCAGGGGTAGATGGCTACACCTTC.

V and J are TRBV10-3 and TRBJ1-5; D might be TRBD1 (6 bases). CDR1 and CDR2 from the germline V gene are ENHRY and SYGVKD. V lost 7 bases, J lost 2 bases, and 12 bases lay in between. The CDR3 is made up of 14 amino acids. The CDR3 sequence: CAINNREGNQPQHF. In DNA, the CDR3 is TGTGCCATCAATAACAGGGAGGGCAATCAGCCCCAGCATTTT.

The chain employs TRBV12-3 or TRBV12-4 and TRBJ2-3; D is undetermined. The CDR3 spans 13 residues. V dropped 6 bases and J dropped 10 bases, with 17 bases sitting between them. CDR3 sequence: CASSLDSRRAQYF. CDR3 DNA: TGTGCCAGCAGCCTCGACTCCCGTCGGGCGCAGTATTTT.

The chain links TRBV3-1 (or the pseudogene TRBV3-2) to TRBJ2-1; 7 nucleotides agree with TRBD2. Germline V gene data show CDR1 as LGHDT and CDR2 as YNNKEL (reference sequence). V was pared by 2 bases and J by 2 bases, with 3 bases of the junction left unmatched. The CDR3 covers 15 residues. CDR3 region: CASSQRAGAYNEQFF. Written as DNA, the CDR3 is TGTGCCAGCAGCCAAAGGGCGGGAGCCTACAATGAGCAGTTCTTC.

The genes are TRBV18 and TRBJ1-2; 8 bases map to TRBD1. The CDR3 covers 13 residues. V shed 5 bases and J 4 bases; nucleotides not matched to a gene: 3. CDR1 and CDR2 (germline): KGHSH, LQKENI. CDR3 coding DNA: TGTGCCAGCTCATCCGGACAGGGCTATGGCTACACCTTC. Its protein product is CASSSGQGYGYTF.

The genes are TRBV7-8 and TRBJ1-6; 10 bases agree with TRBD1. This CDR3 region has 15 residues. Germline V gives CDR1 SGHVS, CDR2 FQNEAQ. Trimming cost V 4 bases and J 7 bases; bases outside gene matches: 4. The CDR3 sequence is CASSSPGQGNSPLHF. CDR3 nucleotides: TGTGCCAGCAGCTCACCGGGACAGGGGAATTCACCCCTCCACTTT.

The CDR3: CASSPRGFPPSGANVLTF. The CDR3 nucleotides read TGTGCCAGCTCACCACGGGGGTTCCCCCCCTCTGGGGCCAACGTCCTGACTTTC. The chain carries TRBV18 and TRBJ2-6; D tentatively reads TRBD1 or TRBD2 (5 bases each). Germline V CDR1 and CDR2: KGHSH, LQKENI. CDR3 length: 18 residues. V lost 1 base and J lost 0, with 13 bases in between.

This CDR3 is CASSEWSGGGHEQYF. In DNA form, the CDR3 reads TGTGCCAGCAGTGAATGGAGCGGGGGGGGACACGAGCAGTACTTC. The V call is TRBV25-1, the J call TRBJ2-7, with 10 nucleotides matching TRBD2. Per germline, CDR1 MGHDK and CDR2 SYGVNS. Trimming took 1 base from V and 5 from J; bases not matched to a gene: 5. The CDR3 spans 15 residues.

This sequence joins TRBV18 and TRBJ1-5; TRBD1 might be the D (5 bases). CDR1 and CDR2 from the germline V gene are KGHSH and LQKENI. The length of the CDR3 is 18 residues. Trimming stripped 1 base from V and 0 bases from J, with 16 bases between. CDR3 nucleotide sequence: TGTGCCAGCTCACCACGGGTGTTGGGGGGAGATAGCAATCAGCCCCAGCATTTT. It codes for CASSPRVLGGDSNQPQHF.

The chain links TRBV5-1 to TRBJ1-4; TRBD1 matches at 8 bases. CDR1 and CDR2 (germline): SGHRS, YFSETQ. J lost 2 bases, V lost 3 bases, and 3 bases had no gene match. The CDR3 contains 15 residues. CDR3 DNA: TGCGCCAGCAGCTACAGGGGGGCTACTAATGAAAAACTGTTTTTT. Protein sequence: CASSYRGATNEKLFF.

CDR3 nucleotide sequence: TGTGCCAGTAGTATCACCCTAAGGCCCCAGCATTTT. Its translation: CASSITLRPQHF. This chain uses TRBV19 with TRBJ1-5; D ambiguous. CDR3 length: 12 amino acids. V lost 3 bases, J lost 9 bases, and 9 bases lay in between. CDR1 is LNHDA and CDR2 is SQIVND in the germline V gene (reference sequence).

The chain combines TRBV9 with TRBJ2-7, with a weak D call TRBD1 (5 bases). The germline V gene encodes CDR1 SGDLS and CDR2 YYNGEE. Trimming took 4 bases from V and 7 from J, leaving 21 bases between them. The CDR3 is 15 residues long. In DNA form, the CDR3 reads TGTGCCAGCAGCCCCGGCGGCTCCGCGAAGGGGGAGCAGTACTTC. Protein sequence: CASSPGGSAKGEQYF.

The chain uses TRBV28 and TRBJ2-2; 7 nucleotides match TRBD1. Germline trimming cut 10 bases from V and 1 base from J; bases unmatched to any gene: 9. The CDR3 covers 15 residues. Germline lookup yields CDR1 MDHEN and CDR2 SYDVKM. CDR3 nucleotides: TGTGCCACTTTCCGACAGGGAAGGAACACCGGGGAGCTGTTTTTT. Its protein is CATFRQGRNTGELFF.

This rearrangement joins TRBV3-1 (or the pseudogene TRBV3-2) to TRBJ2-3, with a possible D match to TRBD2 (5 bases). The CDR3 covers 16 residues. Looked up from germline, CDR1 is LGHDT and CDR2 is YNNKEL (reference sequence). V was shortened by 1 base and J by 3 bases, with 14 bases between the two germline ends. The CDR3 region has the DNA TGTGCCAGCAGCCAAGGGATACCGGGATGGACAGATACGCAGTATTTT. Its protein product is CASSQGIPGWTDTQYF.

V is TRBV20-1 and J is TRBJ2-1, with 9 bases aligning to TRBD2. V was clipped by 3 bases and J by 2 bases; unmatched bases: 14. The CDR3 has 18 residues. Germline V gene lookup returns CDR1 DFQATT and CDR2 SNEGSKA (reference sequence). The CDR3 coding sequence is TGCAGTGCTAGTTCCCTCGAGGGGCTAGCGGGGACCTACAATGAGCAGTTCTTC. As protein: CSASSLEGLAGTYNEQFF.

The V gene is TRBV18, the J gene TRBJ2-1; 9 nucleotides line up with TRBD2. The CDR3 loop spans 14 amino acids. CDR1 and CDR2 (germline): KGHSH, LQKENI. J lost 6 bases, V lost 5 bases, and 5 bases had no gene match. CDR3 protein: CASSRGLASNEQFF. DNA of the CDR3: TGTGCCAGCTCAAGGGGACTAGCATCCAATGAGCAGTTCTTC.

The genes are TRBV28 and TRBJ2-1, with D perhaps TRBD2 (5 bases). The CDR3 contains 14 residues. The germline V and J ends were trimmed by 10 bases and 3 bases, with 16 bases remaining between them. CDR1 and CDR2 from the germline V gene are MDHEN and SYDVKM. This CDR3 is CAIRRARNYNEQFF. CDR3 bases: TGTGCCATCAGGCGGGCAAGAAACTACAATGAGCAGTTCTTC.

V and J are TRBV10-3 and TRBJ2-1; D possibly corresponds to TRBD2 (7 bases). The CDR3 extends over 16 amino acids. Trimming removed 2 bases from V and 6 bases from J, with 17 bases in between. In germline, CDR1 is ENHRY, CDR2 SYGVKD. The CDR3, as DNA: TGTGCCATCAGTGAGCTTTCGGGGGGCCATTCCAATGAGCAGTTCTTC. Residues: CAISELSGGHSNEQFF.

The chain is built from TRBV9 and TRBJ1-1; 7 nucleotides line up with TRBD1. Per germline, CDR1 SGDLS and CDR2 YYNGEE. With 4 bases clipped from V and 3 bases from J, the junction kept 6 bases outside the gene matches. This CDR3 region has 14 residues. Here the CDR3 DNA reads TGTGCCAGCAGCTTGGGACAGACTTACACTGAAGCTTTCTTT. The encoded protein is CASSLGQTYTEAFF. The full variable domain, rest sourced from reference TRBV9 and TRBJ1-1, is DSGVTQTPKHLITATGQRVTLRCSPRSGDLSVYWYQQSLDQGLQFLIQYYNGEERAKGNILERFSAQQFPDLHSELNLSSLELGDSALYFCASSLGQTYTEAFFGQGTRLTVV.

This chain's CDR3 is CASSSTGSIQETQYF. The CDR3 DNA follows: TGCGCCAGCAGCTCGACAGGGTCGATTCAAGAGACCCAGTACTTC. The V and J genes are TRBV5-1 and TRBJ2-5, with TRBD1 matching over 7 bases. Germline V gene lookup returns CDR1 SGHRS and CDR2 YFSETQ. This CDR3 has 15 residues. Losses at the gene ends were 3 bases for V and 2 bases for J; bases not matched to a gene: 7.

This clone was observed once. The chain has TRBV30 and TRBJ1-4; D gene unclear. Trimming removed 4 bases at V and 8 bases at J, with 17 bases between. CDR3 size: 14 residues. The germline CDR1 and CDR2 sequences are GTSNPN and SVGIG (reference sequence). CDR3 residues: CAWIGGLDREKLFF. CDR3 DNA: TGTGCCTGGATAGGCGGACTGGACCGGGAAAAACTGTTTTTT.

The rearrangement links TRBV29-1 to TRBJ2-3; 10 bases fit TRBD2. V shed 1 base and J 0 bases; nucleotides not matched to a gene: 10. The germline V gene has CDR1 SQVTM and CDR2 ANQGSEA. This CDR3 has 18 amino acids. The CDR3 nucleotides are TGCAGCGTTGAAGCGTGGCTAGCGGGGGAAACTAGCACAGATACGCAGTATTTT. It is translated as CSVEAWLAGETSTDTQYF.

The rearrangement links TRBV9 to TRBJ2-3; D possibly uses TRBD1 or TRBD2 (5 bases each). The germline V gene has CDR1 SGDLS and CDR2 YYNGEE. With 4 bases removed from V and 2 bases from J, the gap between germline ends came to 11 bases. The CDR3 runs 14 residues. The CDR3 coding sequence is TGTGCCAGCAGCCCACGTGGGACCACAGATACGCAGTATTTT. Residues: CASSPRGTTDTQYF.

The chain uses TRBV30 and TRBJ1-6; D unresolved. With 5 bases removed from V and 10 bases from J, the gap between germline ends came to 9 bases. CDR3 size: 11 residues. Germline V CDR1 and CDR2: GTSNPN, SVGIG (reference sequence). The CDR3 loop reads CAWSVGSPLHF. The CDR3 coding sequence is TGTGCCTGGTCCGTTGGGTCACCCCTCCACTTT.

As DNA, the CDR3 is TGTGCCAGCAGTCGGGACATAGACTACGAGCAGTACTTC. Translation gives CASSRDIDYEQYF. This chain joins TRBV12-3 or TRBV12-4 and TRBJ2-7, with D possibly matching TRBD1 (6 bases). Trimming took 5 bases from V and 3 from J, leaving 11 bases between them. This CDR3 has 13 residues.

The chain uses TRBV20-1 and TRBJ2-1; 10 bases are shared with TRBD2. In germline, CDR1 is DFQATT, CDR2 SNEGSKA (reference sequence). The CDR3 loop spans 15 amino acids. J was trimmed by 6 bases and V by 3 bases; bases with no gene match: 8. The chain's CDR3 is CSASGLAGVRNEQFF. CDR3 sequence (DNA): TGCAGTGCTAGTGGTCTAGCGGGAGTCCGCAATGAGCAGTTCTTC.

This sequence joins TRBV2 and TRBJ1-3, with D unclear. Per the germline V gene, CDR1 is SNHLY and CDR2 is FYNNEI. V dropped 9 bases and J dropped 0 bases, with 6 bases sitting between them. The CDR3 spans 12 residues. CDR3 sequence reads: CASRYSGNTIYF. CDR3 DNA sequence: TGTGCCAGTCGGTACTCTGGAAACACCATATATTTT. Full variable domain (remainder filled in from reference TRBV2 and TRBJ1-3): EPEVTQTPSHQVTQMGQEVILRCVPISNHLYFYWYRQILGQKVEFLVSFYNNEISEKSEIFDDQFSVERPDGSNFTLKIRSTKLEDSAMYFCASRYSGNTIYFGEGSWLTVV.

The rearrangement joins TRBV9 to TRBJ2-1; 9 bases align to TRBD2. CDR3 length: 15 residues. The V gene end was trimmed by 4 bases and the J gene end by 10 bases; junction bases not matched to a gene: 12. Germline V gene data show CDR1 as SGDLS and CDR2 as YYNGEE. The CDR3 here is CASSQSGGGAGEQFF. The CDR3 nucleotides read TGTGCCAGCAGCCAATCAGGCGGGGGGGCAGGAGAGCAGTTCTTC.

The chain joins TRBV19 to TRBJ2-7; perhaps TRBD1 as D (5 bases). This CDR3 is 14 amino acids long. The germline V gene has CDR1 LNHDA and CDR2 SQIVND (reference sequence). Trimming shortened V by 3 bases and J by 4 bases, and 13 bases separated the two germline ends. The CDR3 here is CASSIGRERYEQYF. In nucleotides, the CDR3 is TGTGCCAGTAGTATCGGCAGGGAACGGTACGAGCAGTACTTC.

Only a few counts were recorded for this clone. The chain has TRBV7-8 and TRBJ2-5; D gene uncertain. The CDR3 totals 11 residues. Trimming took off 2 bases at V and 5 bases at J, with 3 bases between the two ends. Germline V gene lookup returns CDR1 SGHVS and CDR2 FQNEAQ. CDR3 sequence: CASSLWETQYF. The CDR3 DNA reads TGTGCCAGCAGCTTATGGGAGACCCAGTACTTC. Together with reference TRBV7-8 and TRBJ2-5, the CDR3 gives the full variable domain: GAGVSQSPRYKVAKRGQDVALRCDPISGHVSLFWYQQALGQGPEFLTYFQNEAQLDKSGLPSDRFFAERPEGSVSTLKIQRTQQEDSAVYLCASSLWETQYFGPGTRLLVL.